Following are 23 T cell receptor beta chains from one sample sequenced in a study of cytomegalovirus exposure and HLA in healthy donors. The PCR was carried out with 60 Vbeta primers and 13 Jbeta primers. Only in-frame clones appear in the TCRdb table, and some are missing; sequencing was by immunoSEQ multiplex PCR. The profile covers around 150,000 clones, with about 80% appearing a single time and less than 2% taken by the ten largest. Sequenced material: PBMCs. The source of these receptors is a woman aged 25-40 years in good health and CMV-seronegative.

J is TRBJ1-2 and V is TRBV18; unclear D gene. Trimming left V 0 bases short and J 2 bases short, with 7 bases between. Germline lookup yields CDR1 KGHSH and CDR2 LQKENI. The CDR3 totals 14 residues. The CDR3 loop is CASSPPWQNYGYTF. CDR3 sequence (DNA): TGTGCCAGCTCACCACCGTGGCAGAACTATGGCTACACCTTC. The full variable domain, its missing parts supplied by reference TRBV18 and TRBJ1-2, is NAGVMQNPRHLVRRRGQEARLRCSPMKGHSHVYWYRQLPEEGLKFMVYLQKENIIDESGMPKERFSAEFPKEGPSILRIQQVVRGDSAAYFCASSPPWQNYGYTFGSGTRLTVV.

This clone turned up a few times. The rearrangement joins TRBV6-4 to TRBJ2-7, with 8 bases that match TRBD2. The length of the CDR3 is 15 residues. CDR1 and CDR2 (germline): MRHNA, SNTAGT. After removal of 4 bases from V and 2 bases from J, the junction contained 7 bases not matched to a gene. In DNA, the CDR3 is TGTGCCAGCAGTGTCGAAGCGGGGGCCACCTACGAGCAGTACTTC. It yields the protein CASSVEAGATYEQYF.

The chain combines TRBV27 with TRBJ1-2; maybe TRBD1 (6 bases). V dropped 6 bases and J dropped 13 bases, with 18 bases sitting between them. The CDR3 has 12 amino acids. The germline V gene has CDR1 MNHEY and CDR2 SMNVEV (reference sequence). The CDR3 DNA follows: TGTGCCAGCAGCCTACTGACAGGCGCAGTCACCTTC. Translated, it gives CASSLLTGAVTF.

The CDR3 region is CASSLDGGRGAETQYF. CDR3 in DNA: TGTGCCAGCAGCTTAGATGGTGGCAGGGGGGCAGAGACCCAGTACTTC. The rearrangement uses TRBV11-3 and TRBJ2-5, with a tentative D call TRBD1 (7 bases). This CDR3 is 16 amino acids long. The ends were cut back, 0 bases at V and 4 bases at J, with 15 bases in the middle. Per the germline V gene, CDR1 is SGHNT and CDR2 is YENEEA.

This clone turned up a few times. The chain couples TRBV11-1 to TRBJ2-7, with unresolved D. The ends were cut back, 5 bases at V and 3 bases at J, with 11 bases in the middle. The CDR3 extends over 13 amino acids. Germline V gene lookup returns CDR1 SGHAT and CDR2 FQDESV (reference sequence). The CDR3 sequence is CASSPDKYYEQYF. CDR3 sequence (DNA): TGTGCCAGCAGCCCAGACAAGTACTACGAGCAGTACTTC.

The CDR3 is CASTFEAGGRDTQYF. CDR3 nucleotide sequence: TGCGCCAGCACCTTTGAAGCGGGGGGACGGGATACGCAGTATTTT. The chain has TRBV10-2 and TRBJ2-3; 9 bases are shared with TRBD2. The CDR3 is 15 amino acids. The germline CDR1 and CDR2 sequences are WSHSY and SAAADI. The trim removed 7 bases at V and 6 bases at J, leaving 11 bases unmatched.

This clone was observed a single time. The rearrangement links TRBV10-2 to TRBJ1-1; 7 bases are shared with TRBD1. This CDR3 contains 14 residues. With 5 bases clipped from V and 2 bases from J, the junction kept 5 bases outside the gene matches. CDR1 is WSHSY and CDR2 is SAAADI in the germline V gene. CDR3 protein: CASSLDRRNTEAFF. The CDR3 DNA reads TGCGCCAGCAGTTTGGACAGGCGAAACACTGAAGCTTTCTTT.

V and J are TRBV30 and TRBJ2-3; D gene ambiguous. V lost 4 bases and J lost 3, with 11 bases in between. Germline V gene lookup returns CDR1 GTSNPN and CDR2 SVGIG (reference sequence). CDR3 length: 13 amino acids. As DNA, the CDR3 is TGTGCCTGGACCGGTCCTCCTACAGATACGCAGTATTTT. Its translation: CAWTGPPTDTQYF.

The CDR3: CASSPAPGTLNYGYTF. In DNA, the CDR3 is TGTGCCAGCAGCCCGGCCCCAGGAACGCTCAACTATGGCTACACCTTC. The chain uses TRBV5-4 and TRBJ1-2, with D hard to call. V lost 4 bases and J lost 2, with 18 bases in between. Germline CDR1 SGHNT, CDR2 YYREEE (reference sequence). This CDR3 spans 16 amino acids.

The chain combines TRBV5-1 with TRBJ1-1; possibly TRBD1 for D (5 bases). This CDR3 comprises 18 residues. Germline V lookup: CDR1 SGHRS, CDR2 YFSETQ. The V and J ends lost 4 bases and 0 bases respectively, with 22 bases between them. The chain's CDR3 is CASSPTSRGLLMNTEAFF. The CDR3 nucleotides read TGCGCCAGCAGCCCGACCTCTAGGGGACTCCTCATGAACACTGAAGCTTTCTTT.

This clone was seen just once. This sequence joins TRBV5-1 and TRBJ2-5; perhaps TRBD1 as D (5 bases). The DNA end is a closer match to TRBJ2-7, so the J assignment may be wrong. The CDR3 sequence is 16 residues long. Germline V gene sequence: CDR1 SGHRS, CDR2 YFSETQ. This CDR3 reads CASSFSGQGDYYEQYF. The DNA of the CDR3 is TGCGCCAGCAGCTTCTCCGGGCAGGGCGATTACTACGAGCAGTACTTC.

There are a few counts of this clone. The V and J genes are TRBV7-9 and TRBJ2-7; 12 bases fit TRBD1. Trimming removed 4 bases from V and 4 bases from J; junction bases left unmatched: 11. Germline CDR1 and CDR2: SEHNR and FQNEAQ (reference sequence). The CDR3 contains 17 residues. In nucleotides, the CDR3 is TGTGCCAGCAGCTCAAACTCCGGGACAGGGGGCCTGTACGAGCAGTACTTC. This codes for CASSSNSGTGGLYEQYF. The full variable domain, its missing parts supplied by reference TRBV7-9 and TRBJ2-7, is DTGVSQNPRHKITKRGQNVTFRCDPISEHNRLYWYRQTLGQGPEFLTYFQNEAQLEKSRLLSDRFSAERPKGSFSTLEIQRTEQGDSAMYLCASSSNSGTGGLYEQYFGPGTRLTVT.

V gene TRBV6-4 combines with J gene TRBJ1-3; TRBD1 matches 8 bases. From germline, CDR1 is MRHNA and CDR2 SNTAGT. The ends lost 5 bases at V and 4 bases at J; junction bases unmatched: 1. The CDR3 spans 13 residues. CDR3 coding DNA: TGTGCCAGCAGTCCAGGGGGCGGAAACACCATATATTTT. As protein: CASSPGGGNTIYF.

The CDR3 spells CASGASDRILNQPQHF. The CDR3 DNA reads as TGTGCTAGTGGTGCCTCCGACAGGATCCTCAATCAGCCCCAGCATTTT. V is TRBV12-5 and J is TRBJ1-5; D is perhaps TRBD1 (6 bases). The CDR3 runs 16 residues. CDR1 is LGHNT, CDR2 FRNRAP, per germline. V dropped 5 bases and J dropped 3 bases, with 17 bases sitting between them. Full variable domain (missing parts from reference TRBV12-5 and TRBJ1-5): DARVTQTPRHKVTEMGQEVTMRCQPILGHNTVFWYRQTMMQGLELLAYFRNRAPLDDSGMPKDRFSAEMPDATLATLKIQPSEPRDSAVYFCASGASDRILNQPQHFGDGTRLSIL.

The chain couples TRBV11-2 to TRBJ1-1; a weak D match, TRBD1 (6 bases). Germline V gene lookup returns CDR1 SGHAT and CDR2 FQNNGV. The CDR3 runs 15 residues. V lost 5 bases, J lost 6 bases, and 19 bases lay in between. Here the CDR3 DNA reads TGTGCCAGCAGCGTCCAGCGACAGCCAGGGGCTGAAGCTTTCTTT. This codes for CASSVQRQPGAEAFF.

The genes are TRBV28 and TRBJ1-2; D call uncertain. Trimming removed 2 bases from V and 7 bases from J, with 8 bases in between. Per germline, CDR1 MDHEN and CDR2 SYDVKM. This CDR3 has 12 residues. The CDR3 is CASSLPFSGYTF. The DNA of the CDR3 is TGTGCCAGCAGTTTACCCTTTTCTGGCTACACCTTC.

The chain uses TRBV18 and TRBJ1-5, with TRBD1 matching 12 bases. CDR1 is KGHSH and CDR2 is LQKENI in the germline V gene. CDR3 length: 17 amino acids. Germline trimming cut 2 bases from V and 1 base from J; bases unmatched to any gene: 3. The CDR3 spells CASSPGTGGRSNQPQHF. DNA of the CDR3: TGTGCCAGCTCACCAGGGACAGGGGGCCGAAGCAATCAGCCCCAGCATTTT.

The chain recombines TRBV14 with TRBJ2-7; D remains unclear. CDR1 is SGHDN and CDR2 is FVKESK in the germline V gene. The CDR3 extends over 13 amino acids. The germline V and J ends were trimmed by 1 base and 2 bases, with 6 bases remaining between them. CDR3 in amino acids: CASSQGRAYEQYF. The CDR3, as DNA: TGTGCCAGCAGCCAAGGCCGAGCCTACGAGCAGTACTTC.

The chain uses TRBV7-3 and TRBJ2-2, with 7 bases matching TRBD1. V lost 5 bases to trimming and J lost 0 bases; unmatched junction nucleotides: 3. The CDR3 spans 15 residues. From germline, CDR1 is SGHTA and CDR2 FQGTGA. Written as DNA, the CDR3 is TGTGCCAGCAGCCCTACAGGGGCGAACACCGGGGAGCTGTTTTTT. Protein product: CASSPTGANTGELFF.

The DNA of the CDR3 is TGTGCCAGCGGGCGGATTCCAGACAGGGTAGGACATCAGCCCCAGCATTTT. Encoded protein: CASGRIPDRVGHQPQHF. V is TRBV19 and J is TRBJ1-5; 7 nucleotides agree with TRBD1. The junction had 19 bases not matched to a gene; V was cut back by 9 bases and J by 5 bases. The CDR3 covers 17 residues. Germline V gene sequence: CDR1 LNHDA, CDR2 SQIVND (reference sequence). Together with reference TRBV19 and TRBJ1-5, the CDR3 gives the full variable domain: DGGITQSPKYLFRKEGQNVTLSCEQNLNHDAMYWYRQDPGQGLRLIYYSQIVNDFQKGDIAEGYSVSREKKESFPLTVTSAQKNPTAFYLCASGRIPDRVGHQPQHFGDGTRLSIL.

The chain employs TRBV2 and TRBJ2-5, with 10 nucleotides matching TRBD1. The CDR3 loop spans 16 amino acids. Germline trimming cut 4 bases from V and 4 bases from J; bases unmatched to any gene: 9. CDR1 SNHLY and CDR2 FYNNEI come from the germline V gene. CDR3 residues: CASSARDRGLLETQYF. The CDR3 DNA is TGTGCCAGCAGTGCCCGGGACAGGGGACTCCTAGAGACCCAGTACTTC.

V gene TRBV5-1 combines with J gene TRBJ2-7; maybe TRBD1 (5 bases). Germline CDR1 and CDR2: SGHRS and YFSETQ. The V gene lost 0 bases and the J gene lost 4 bases, with 5 bases spanning the gap. The CDR3 length is 12 residues. CDR3 nucleotide sequence: TGCGCCAGCAGCTTGGAGGGGTACGAGCAGTACTTC. Protein: CASSLEGYEQYF.

The V and J genes are TRBV27 and TRBJ1-2; the D gene is possibly TRBD1 (6 bases). Between the trimmed V and J ends, which lost 6 bases and 5 bases, there was a span of 19 bases. CDR3 length equals 15 residues. CDR1 and CDR2 from the germline V gene are MNHEY and SMNVEV (reference sequence). For the CDR3, the DNA is TGTGCCAGCAGAATAATCTCAGGGGTATGGTATGGCTACACCTTC. Translating it yields CASRIISGVWYGYTF.